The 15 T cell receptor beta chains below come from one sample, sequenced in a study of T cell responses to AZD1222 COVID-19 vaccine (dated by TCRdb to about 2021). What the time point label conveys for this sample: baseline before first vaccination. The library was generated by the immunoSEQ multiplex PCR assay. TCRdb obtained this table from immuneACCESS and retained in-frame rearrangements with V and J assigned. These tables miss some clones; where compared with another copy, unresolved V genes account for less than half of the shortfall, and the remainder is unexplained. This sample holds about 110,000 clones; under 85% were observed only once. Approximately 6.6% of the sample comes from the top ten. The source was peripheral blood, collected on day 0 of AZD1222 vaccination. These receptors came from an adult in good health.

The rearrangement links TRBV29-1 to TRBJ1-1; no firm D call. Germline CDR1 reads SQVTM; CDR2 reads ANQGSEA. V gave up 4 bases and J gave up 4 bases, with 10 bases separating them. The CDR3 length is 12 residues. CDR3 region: CSVGVMFTEAFF. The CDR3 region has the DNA TGCAGCGTTGGGGTGATGTTCACTGAAGCTTTCTTT.

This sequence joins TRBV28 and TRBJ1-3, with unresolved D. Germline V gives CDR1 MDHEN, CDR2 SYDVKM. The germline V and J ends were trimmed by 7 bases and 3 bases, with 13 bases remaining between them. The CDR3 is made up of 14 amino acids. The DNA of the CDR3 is TGTGCCAGCACCGCAGCAGTACTTGGAAACACCATATATTTT. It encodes CASTAAVLGNTIYF.

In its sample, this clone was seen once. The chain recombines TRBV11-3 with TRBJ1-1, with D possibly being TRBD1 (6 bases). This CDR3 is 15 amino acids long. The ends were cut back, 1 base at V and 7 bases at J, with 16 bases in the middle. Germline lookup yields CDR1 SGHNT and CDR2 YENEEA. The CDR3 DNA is TGTGCCAGCAGCTTAGGTTCAGGGGACGCGGATGAAGCTTTCTTT. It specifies CASSLGSGDADEAFF.

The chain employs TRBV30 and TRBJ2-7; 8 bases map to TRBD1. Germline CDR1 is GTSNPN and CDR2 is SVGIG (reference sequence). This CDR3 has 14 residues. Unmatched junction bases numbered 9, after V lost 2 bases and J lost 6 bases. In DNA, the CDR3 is TGTGCCTGGAGTTCCGGGACAGGACCTTTCGAGCAGTACTTC. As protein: CAWSSGTGPFEQYF.

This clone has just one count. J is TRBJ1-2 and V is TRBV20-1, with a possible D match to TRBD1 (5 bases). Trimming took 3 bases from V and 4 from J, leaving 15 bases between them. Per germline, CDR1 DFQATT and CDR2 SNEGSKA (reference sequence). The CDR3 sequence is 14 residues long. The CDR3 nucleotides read TGCAGTGCTAGTAGTGTGGTGGGGGGCTATGGCTACACCTTC. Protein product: CSASSVVGGYGYTF.

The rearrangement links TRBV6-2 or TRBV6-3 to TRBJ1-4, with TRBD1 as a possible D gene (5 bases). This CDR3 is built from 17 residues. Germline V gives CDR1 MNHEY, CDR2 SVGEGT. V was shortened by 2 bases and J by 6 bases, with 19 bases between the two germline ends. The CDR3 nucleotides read TGTGCCAGCAGTTACGCCGCCCACCGGGGCGATTATGAAAAACTGTTTTTT. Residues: CASSYAAHRGDYEKLFF.

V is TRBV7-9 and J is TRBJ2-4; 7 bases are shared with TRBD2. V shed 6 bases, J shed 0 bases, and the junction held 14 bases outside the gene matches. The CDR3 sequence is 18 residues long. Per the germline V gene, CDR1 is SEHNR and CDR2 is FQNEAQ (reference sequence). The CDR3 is CASSLVGRGLLAKNIQYF. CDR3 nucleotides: TGTGCCAGCAGTTTGGTTGGGAGGGGTCTACTAGCCAAAAACATTCAGTACTTC.

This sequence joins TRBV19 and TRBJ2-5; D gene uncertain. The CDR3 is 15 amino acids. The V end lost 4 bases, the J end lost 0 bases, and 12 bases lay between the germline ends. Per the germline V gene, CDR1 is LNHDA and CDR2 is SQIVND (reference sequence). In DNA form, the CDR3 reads TGTGCCAGTAGTAGCGTAGGGTGGGACCAAGAGACCCAGTACTTC. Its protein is CASSSVGWDQETQYF.

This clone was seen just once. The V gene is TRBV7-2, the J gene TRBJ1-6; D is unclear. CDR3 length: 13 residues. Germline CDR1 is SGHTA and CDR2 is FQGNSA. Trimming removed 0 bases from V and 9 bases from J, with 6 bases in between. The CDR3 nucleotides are TGTGCCAGCAGCTTAGCGCCACTTTCACCCCTCCACTTT. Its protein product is CASSLAPLSPLHF.

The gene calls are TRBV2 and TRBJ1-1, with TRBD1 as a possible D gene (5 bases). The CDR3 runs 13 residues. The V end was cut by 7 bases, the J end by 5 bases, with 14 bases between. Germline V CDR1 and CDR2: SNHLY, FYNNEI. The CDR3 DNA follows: TGTGCCAGCATTTCAGGGTACGAGACTGAAGCTTTCTTT. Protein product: CASISGYETEAFF. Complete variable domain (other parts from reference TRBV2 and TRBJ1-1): EPEVTQTPSHQVTQMGQEVILRCVPISNHLYFYWYRQILGQKVEFLVSFYNNEISEKSEIFDDQFSVERPDGSNFTLKIRSTKLEDSAMYFCASISGYETEAFFGQGTRLTVV.

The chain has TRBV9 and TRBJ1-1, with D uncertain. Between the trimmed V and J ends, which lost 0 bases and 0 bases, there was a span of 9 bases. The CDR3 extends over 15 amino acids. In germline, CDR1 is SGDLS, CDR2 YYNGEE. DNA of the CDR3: TGTGCCAGCAGCGTAGAGGTGGCCATGAACACTGAAGCTTTCTTT. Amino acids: CASSVEVAMNTEAFF.

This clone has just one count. CDR3 sequence: CASSHRQGAMNTEAFF. The CDR3 nucleotides are TGTGCCAGCAGCCACCGACAGGGGGCTATGAACACTGAAGCTTTCTTT. The chain carries TRBV7-9 and TRBJ1-1, with TRBD1 matching over 10 bases. In germline, CDR1 is SEHNR, CDR2 FQNEAQ (reference sequence). CDR3 size: 16 residues. Trimming took 5 bases from V and 0 from J; bases not matched to a gene: 6. The full variable domain, rest sourced from reference TRBV7-9 and TRBJ1-1, is DTGVSQNPRHKITKRGQNVTFRCDPISEHNRLYWYRQTLGQGPEFLTYFQNEAQLEKSRLLSDRFSAERPKGSFSTLEIQRTEQGDSAMYLCASSHRQGAMNTEAFFGQGTRLTVV.

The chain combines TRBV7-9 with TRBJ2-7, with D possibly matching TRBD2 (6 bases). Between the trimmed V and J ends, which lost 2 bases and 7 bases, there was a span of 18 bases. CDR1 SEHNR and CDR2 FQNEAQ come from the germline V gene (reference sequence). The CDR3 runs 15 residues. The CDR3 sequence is CASSLTLGLAMEQYF. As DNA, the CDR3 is TGTGCCAGCAGCTTAACTTTAGGGCTAGCGATGGAGCAGTACTTC.

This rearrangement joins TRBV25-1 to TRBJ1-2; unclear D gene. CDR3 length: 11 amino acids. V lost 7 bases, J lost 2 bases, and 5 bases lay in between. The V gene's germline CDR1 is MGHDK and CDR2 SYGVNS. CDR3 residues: CASKSNYGYTF. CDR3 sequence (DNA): TGTGCCAGCAAGTCCAACTATGGCTACACCTTC.

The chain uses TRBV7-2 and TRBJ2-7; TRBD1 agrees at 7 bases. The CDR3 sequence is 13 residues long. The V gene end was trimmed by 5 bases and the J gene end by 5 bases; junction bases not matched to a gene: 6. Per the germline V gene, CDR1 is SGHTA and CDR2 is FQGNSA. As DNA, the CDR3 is TGTGCCAGCAGCCGGACAGGTCGCGACGAGCAGTACTTC. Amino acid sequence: CASSRTGRDEQYF.